Shown below are 29 T cell receptor beta chains from a single sample sequenced in a study of shared T cell receptors in the human thymus. The repertoire was sequenced with immunoSEQ multiplex PCR; TCRdb's copy has only in-frame clones and lacks some. This table holds 720,000 or so clones, around 85% found once. These data also featured in a second study, about human thymus T cells.

The sample was thymocytes. These receptors came from a girl in the first two years of life with a congenital heart defect.

This clone was found a few times. This chain joins TRBV19 and TRBJ1-2; D gene unclear. The CDR3 extends over 13 amino acids. Germline CDR1 LNHDA, CDR2 SQIVND (reference sequence). Trimming removed 5 bases at V and 4 bases at J, with 11 bases between. The chain's CDR3 is CASSEDGSYGYTF. The DNA for the CDR3 is TGTGCCAGTAGTGAGGACGGGAGCTATGGCTACACCTTC.

This rearrangement joins TRBV4-1 to TRBJ1-1; 8 bases match TRBD1. In germline, CDR1 is MGHRA, CDR2 YSYEKL. Losses at the gene ends were 3 bases for V and 5 bases for J; bases not matched to a gene: 17. The CDR3 extends over 18 amino acids. CDR3 protein: CASSHVKGRGRWDTEAFF. The CDR3 DNA reads as TGCGCCAGCAGCCACGTCAAAGGCAGGGGGCGCTGGGATACTGAAGCTTTCTTT.

In DNA form, the CDR3 reads TGTGCCAGTACCAGGCCTGGGACAGGTACAAATGAAAAACTGTTTTTT. It translates to CASTRPGTGTNEKLFF. The chain combines TRBV19 with TRBJ1-4; the match to TRBD1 covers 8 bases. The V gene's germline CDR1 is LNHDA and CDR2 SQIVND (reference sequence). Trimming cost V 7 bases and J 5 bases; bases outside gene matches: 12. The CDR3 has 16 residues.

The chain couples TRBV29-1 to TRBJ2-1; 10 bases map to TRBD2. The CDR3 runs to 16 residues. From germline, CDR1 is SQVTM and CDR2 ANQGSEA. V shed 1 base and J 6 bases; nucleotides not matched to a gene: 9. Here the CDR3 DNA reads TGCAGCGTTGAAGGTACTAGCGGGGCGGTTGGCAATGAGCAGTTCTTC. It is translated as CSVEGTSGAVGNEQFF.

The rearrangement joins TRBV27 to TRBJ2-6; a weak D match, TRBD1 (6 bases). The CDR3 spans 16 residues. Germline V CDR1 and CDR2: MNHEY, SMNVEV (reference sequence). Trimming took 6 bases from V and 0 from J, leaving 12 bases between them. The CDR3 DNA reads as TGTGCCAGCAGAAAGAACAGGGCCTCTGGGGCCAACGTCCTGACTTTC. Translation gives CASRKNRASGANVLTF. Complete variable domain (other parts from reference TRBV27 and TRBJ2-6): EAQVTQNPRYLITVTGKKLTVTCSQNMNHEYMSWYRQDPGLGLRQIYYSMNVEVTDKGDVPEGYKVSRKEKRNFPLILESPSPNQTSLYFCASRKNRASGANVLTFGAGSRLTVL.

The genes are TRBV6-5 and TRBJ2-5; 7 nucleotides match TRBD1. Gene TRBJ2-7 matches the end of the DNA better, so the J call may be wrong. The germline CDR1 and CDR2 sequences are MNHEY and SVGAGI. The CDR3 is made up of 14 amino acids. The CDR3 DNA follows: TGTGCCAGCAGTGCCGACAGGGCCACTTACGAGCAGTACTTC. Protein product: CASSADRATYEQYF.

V gene TRBV10-1 combines with J gene TRBJ1-1, with D maybe TRBD1 (5 bases). V gave up 0 bases and J gave up 4 bases, with 15 bases separating them. The CDR3 is 16 residues long. Germline lookup yields CDR1 WNHNN and CDR2 SYGVQD (reference sequence). The chain's CDR3 is CASSESPMDGGTEAFF. Here the CDR3 DNA reads TGCGCCAGCAGTGAGTCACCCATGGACGGGGGCACTGAAGCTTTCTTT.

The chain couples TRBV6-5 to TRBJ1-3; 8 positions agree with TRBD1. The V and J ends lost 5 bases and 4 bases, in that order; junction bases with no gene match: 4. The CDR3 loop spans 14 amino acids. CDR1 and CDR2 from the germline V gene are MNHEY and SVGAGI. DNA of the CDR3: TGTGCCAGCAGTGCAAGACAGGGGGGAAACACCATATATTTT. Translated: CASSARQGGNTIYF.

The gene calls are TRBV7-6 and TRBJ2-7; 8 nucleotides line up with TRBD1. The CDR3 is 19 amino acids. Germline V gene data show CDR1 as SGHVS and CDR2 as FNYEAQ. Trimming cost V 4 bases and J 1 base; bases outside gene matches: 18. In DNA form, the CDR3 reads TGTGCCAGCAGCTCGATTCCGACAGGGGACAGTGGATCTTCCTACGAGCAGTACTTC. This gives the protein CASSSIPTGDSGSSYEQYF.

The chain links TRBV20-1 to TRBJ2-7; no reliable D call. Germline CDR1 and CDR2: DFQATT and SNEGSKA (reference sequence). The CDR3 covers 11 residues. V lost 6 bases to trimming and J lost 2 bases, with 8 bases between them. This CDR3 reads CSAVAPYEQYF. The CDR3 DNA reads as TGCAGTGCGGTAGCCCCCTACGAGCAGTACTTC.

This clone has more than one count but fewer than ten. V gene TRBV11-2 combines with J gene TRBJ1-1, with 7 bases that match TRBD1. The ends lost 7 bases at V and 2 bases at J; junction bases unmatched: 7. CDR1 is SGHAT and CDR2 is FQNNGV in the germline V gene. CDR3 size: 14 residues. The DNA of the CDR3 is TGTGCCAGCAAAATAGGGGACAGAAACACTGAAGCTTTCTTT. Amino acids: CASKIGDRNTEAFF.

This rearrangement joins TRBV6-1 to TRBJ2-2, with D possibly TRBD2 on 7 matching bases. Looked up from germline, CDR1 is MNHNS and CDR2 is SASEGT. V lost 8 bases, J lost 1 base, and 14 bases lay in between. The CDR3 consists of 15 residues. CDR3: CASYGGHKNTGELFF. DNA of the CDR3: TGTGCCAGCTACGGGGGGCACAAGAACACCGGGGAGCTGTTTTTT.

The chain employs TRBV6-5 and TRBJ2-7; TRBD1 aligns across 8 bases. Trimming cost V 9 bases and J 2 bases; bases outside gene matches: 6. The germline CDR1 and CDR2 sequences are MNHEY and SVGAGI. This CDR3 spans 13 amino acids. The CDR3 DNA reads as TGTGCCAGGACCCGGGACAGGCCCTACGAGCAGTACTTC. Its protein is CARTRDRPYEQYF.

The chain uses TRBV2 and TRBJ2-1; 12 bases fit TRBD2. The CDR3 totals 16 residues. V lost 3 bases to trimming and J lost 4 bases; unmatched junction nucleotides: 4. Germline assignment: CDR1 SNHLY and CDR2 FYNNEI. CDR3 residues: CASSDWGTSGYNEQFF. The DNA for the CDR3 is TGTGCCAGCAGTGATTGGGGGACTAGCGGGTACAATGAGCAGTTCTTC.

V is TRBV30 and J is TRBJ2-5; TRBD2 aligns across 7 bases. With 3 bases clipped from V and 5 bases from J, the junction kept 24 bases outside the gene matches. The CDR3 contains 19 residues. Per germline, CDR1 GTSNPN and CDR2 SVGIG (reference sequence). CDR3 DNA: TGTGCCTGGAGCCGACGGTACCTCTGGGGGGGGGACGCGGAGGAGACCCAGTACTTC. Amino acids: CAWSRRYLWGGDAEETQYF.

The chain recombines TRBV4-3 with TRBJ2-1; D ambiguous. Germline V gene sequence: CDR1 LGHNA, CDR2 YSLEER. V was shortened by 0 bases and J by 3 bases, with 15 bases between the two germline ends. The CDR3 spans 17 residues. The CDR3 DNA sequence: TGCGCCAGCAGCCAAGACAGGCCCACTTTAAACTACAATGAGCAGTTCTTC. Translation: CASSQDRPTLNYNEQFF.

This chain joins TRBV12-5 and TRBJ2-5; weak D call: TRBD1 (5 bases). V lost 6 bases to trimming and J lost 2 bases, with 22 bases between them. The CDR3 contains 17 residues. Germline-derived CDR1 and CDR2 are LGHNT and FRNRAP. The CDR3 coding sequence is TGTGCTAGTGGCCTTCTCTCCCGACAGCAGCATCAAGAGACCCAGTACTTC. Its protein product is CASGLLSRQQHQETQYF. Based on the CDR3 plus reference TRBV12-5 and TRBJ2-5, the full variable domain is DARVTQTPRHKVTEMGQEVTMRCQPILGHNTVFWYRQTMMQGLELLAYFRNRAPLDDSGMPKDRFSAEMPDATLATLKIQPSEPRDSAVYFCASGLLSRQQHQETQYFGPGTRLLVL.

This chain joins TRBV7-3 and TRBJ1-1, with 7 positions matching TRBD1. V lost 0 bases to trimming and J lost 8 bases; unmatched junction nucleotides: 3. This CDR3 is built from 13 residues. The germline V gene encodes CDR1 SGHTA and CDR2 FQGTGA. The CDR3 region is CASSLTWGQEAFF. The CDR3 DNA sequence: TGTGCCAGCAGCTTAACGTGGGGACAGGAAGCTTTCTTT.

The rearrangement links TRBV14 to TRBJ2-5, with 11 bases lining up with TRBD2. The V gene's germline CDR1 is SGHDN and CDR2 FVKESK. The CDR3 runs 17 residues. J gave up 2 bases and V 1 base, and 6 bases lay outside the gene matches. Here the CDR3 reads CASSQGLAGGSQETQYF. The DNA of the CDR3 is TGTGCCAGCAGCCAAGGCCTAGCGGGGGGATCGCAAGAGACCCAGTACTTC.

This chain joins TRBV11-2 and TRBJ1-2; no clear D gene. The germline V gene has CDR1 SGHAT and CDR2 FQNNGV. The CDR3 has 15 residues. Between the trimmed V and J ends, which lost 1 base and 2 bases, there was a span of 11 bases. The CDR3 DNA reads TGTGCCAGCAGCTTAGGGCAGGCCATCAACTATGGCTACACCTTC. It encodes CASSLGQAINYGYTF.

The CDR3 sequence is CASGEDVAGNTIYF. Here the CDR3 DNA reads TGTGCCAGCGGAGAGGATGTCGCTGGAAACACCATATATTTT. The rearrangement links TRBV2 to TRBJ1-3; D is uncertain. The germline V gene has CDR1 SNHLY and CDR2 FYNNEI. Between the trimmed V and J ends, which lost 8 bases and 2 bases, there was a span of 13 bases. The CDR3 loop spans 14 amino acids.

This CDR3 reads CASSYQGTDTQYF. DNA for the CDR3: TGTGCCAGCAGTTACCAGGGCACAGATACGCAGTATTTT. V and J are TRBV6-5 and TRBJ2-3; unclear D gene. The CDR3 loop spans 13 amino acids. Germline CDR1 is MNHEY and CDR2 is SVGAGI. V was clipped by 2 bases and J by 1 base, with 4 bases between them.

The chain links TRBV10-3 to TRBJ1-1; 10 bases match TRBD1. The trim removed 3 bases at V and 5 bases at J, leaving 6 bases unmatched. The germline V gene encodes CDR1 ENHRY and CDR2 SYGVKD. The CDR3 loop spans 15 amino acids. CDR3 region: CAISDDRGQGTEAFF. The CDR3 nucleotides are TGTGCCATCAGTGACGACAGGGGGCAAGGAACTGAAGCTTTCTTT.

The CDR3 protein is CASSSREDYSNQPQHF. The CDR3 DNA reads as TGTGCCAGCAGTAGCCGAGAAGATTATAGCAATCAGCCCCAGCATTTT. This sequence joins TRBV27 and TRBJ1-5; no reliable D call. V was pared by 5 bases and J by 0 bases, with 14 bases between. Germline V gene sequence: CDR1 MNHEY, CDR2 SMNVEV (reference sequence). The CDR3 totals 16 residues.

The rearrangement uses TRBV5-6 and TRBJ1-5, with a possible D match to TRBD1 (5 bases). The germline gives CDR1 SGHDT, CDR2 YYEEEE. The CDR3 extends over 16 amino acids. V was pared by 0 bases and J by 2 bases, with 12 bases between. CDR3 nucleotide sequence: TGTGCCAGCAGCTTGGTGCCAGGGAGGGGCAATCAGCCCCAGCATTTT. Translation: CASSLVPGRGNQPQHF.

The chain links TRBV6-1 to TRBJ2-7; a weak D match, TRBD2 (6 bases). The CDR3 is made up of 15 amino acids. V lost 3 bases and J lost 2, with 14 bases in between. Germline CDR1 and CDR2: MNHNS and SASEGT. In DNA form, the CDR3 reads TGTGCCAGCAGTGATGAACGGGACTTAACCTACGAGCAGTACTTC. Encoded protein: CASSDERDLTYEQYF.

The V and J genes are TRBV7-2 and TRBJ2-7; D is perhaps TRBD1 (6 bases). The V end was cut by 5 bases, the J end by 0 bases, with 26 bases between. The CDR3 is 19 amino acids. Germline CDR1 and CDR2: SGHTA and FQGNSA. The CDR3 nucleotides are TGTGCCAGCAGCGGAAAACCTGGACAGCCGACTCGATTCTCCTACGAGCAGTACTTC. Its translation is CASSGKPGQPTRFSYEQYF. The entire variable domain, with the rest obtained from reference TRBV7-2 and TRBJ2-7, is as follows: GAGVSQSPSNKVTEKGKDVELRCDPISGHTALYWYRQSLGQGLEFLIYFQGNSAPDKSGLPSDRFSAERTGGSVSTLTIQRTQQEDSAVYLCASSGKPGQPTRFSYEQYFGPGTRLTVT.

The chain recombines TRBV19 with TRBJ2-6; 8 bases map to TRBD1. The V and J ends lost 3 bases and 6 bases, in that order; junction bases with no gene match: 1. The CDR3 consists of 14 residues. Germline assignment: CDR1 LNHDA and CDR2 SQIVND (reference sequence). DNA for the CDR3: TGTGCCAGTAGTATCAGGGGGCAGGCCAACGTCCTGACTTTC. This gives the protein CASSIRGQANVLTF.

The genes are TRBV4-3 and TRBJ1-2, with 8 bases lining up with TRBD1. Per germline, CDR1 LGHNA and CDR2 YSLEER. The CDR3 sequence is 15 residues long. V shed 3 bases, J shed 10 bases, and the junction held 13 bases outside the gene matches. The CDR3 nucleotides read TGCGCCAGCAGCCACACACCTACCGGGACAGGATCCTACACCTTC. This codes for CASSHTPTGTGSYTF.